This TCR beta chain emerged from a study of siplizumab effects on memory and regulatory T cells (dated by TCRdb to the late 2010s). Some background on the complete study: The study examined how the anti-CD2 antibody siplizumab affects alloreactive T-cell subsets in allogeneic mixed lymphocyte reactions built from human PBMCs. Results and caveats for the whole study, not just this receptor: Sequences below about 10^-5 frequency were poorly captured, so only a minor fraction of alloreactive clones could be mapped to unstimulated subsets. Whether proliferating Tregs from siplizumab cultures actually had suppressive function was not functionally confirmed. The cumulative frequency of alloreactive sequences traceable to unstimulated CD4+ memory T cells was significantly reduced by siplizumab. Unstimulated naive T cells appeared to be more diverse than memory T cells, and naive cells seemed to make a substantial contribution to the alloresponse. Among mappable alloreactive CD4+ clones, an average Treg-derived fraction of roughly 69% was observed with siplizumab, compared with 26.9% in control reactions. About 80-96% of proliferating CD4+ or CD8+ clones could not be given a naive or memory phenotype.

Additional sequencing covered unstimulated subsets from a few donor pairs, namely CD8+ effector memory, CD4+ naive, CD8+ TEMRA, CD4+ memory and CD8+ naive. Sorted unstimulated T cells and proliferating T cells recovered from mixed lymphocyte reactions were subjected to TCRbeta CDR3 sequencing. Fresh whole blood from over eight HLA-typed healthy donors served as the source for isolating PBMCs. Worth noting for this clone: No antigen is known for it. No qualities accompany the bases; no much larger clone lies one base away.

Receptor libraries were prepared by the immunoSEQ multiplex PCR assay. The deep sequencing platform assayed around 95,000 TCR templates per sample. Genomic DNA extracted from sorted T cells was used for TCRbeta CDR3 sequencing. The paper's processing steps were these. The R programming language was used for the clonal analysis of the TCRbeta CDR3 data. Alloreactive CD4+ and CD8+ clones were identified by comparing unstimulated samples to CFSE-low samples taken after the reaction. Regulatory or non-regulatory origin of alloreactive CD4+ clones was assigned by matching sequences to the sorted unstimulated Treg and non-Treg repertoires. The clones in this table, taken by TCRdb from immuneACCESS, are in-frame only. Not every clone is retained; where verified, under half of the shortfall comes from an unresolved V gene, and the cause of the rest is unknown. V, J and clone size derive from that table, while D and trimming were established from the DNA sequence. This sample gives tens of thousands of clones in total; roughly 85% of them show up just once. Of the sample, 0.42% is held by the ten largest clones.

The CDR3 goes from the cysteine to the phenylalanine over 14 residues. Kept here is only the CDR3 DNA, which spans 42 bases and is read in frame from base 1. Based on the germline V gene, the CDR1 and CDR2 sequences are SNHLY and FYNNEI. V sheds 2 bases and J sheds 5 bases, leaving 9 bases between their ends. The sequence came from a human donor in good health. This receptor chain uses TRBV2 and TRBJ2-2, with the D call perhaps TRBD1 or TRBD2, as 6 bases match in each case. Material for sequencing was memory CD4+ T cells sorted from blood. Per the publication, the cell subset or site label means: unstimulated CD4+ memory T cells. CDR3 reads: CASSEQGRTGELFF. DNA sequence: TGTGCCAGCAGTGAACAGGGGAGGACCGGGGAGCTGTTTTTT.